Listed below are T cell receptor beta chains from one sample, sequenced in a study of cytomegalovirus exposure and HLA in healthy donors. Some clones are missing from TCRdb's copy, which holds only in-frame ones; the method was immunoSEQ multiplex PCR. This table has about 100,000 clones, 78% appearing once. Sequenced material: PBMCs. Source of these receptors: a woman in her fifties or sixties in good health and CMV-seronegative. Each CDR3 is given with its conserved first and last residue. Each record gives: J gene, V gene, D gene, clone size, CDR3 protein, CDR3 DNA. D genes are given only for firm matches. Rows give clone size only sometimes, using once, few, many, or a class for an expanded clone.

>TRBJ2-7|TRBV2|.|.
CASSDRVNYEQYF
TGTGCCAGCAGTGATCGCGTGAACTACGAGCAGTACTTC
>TRBJ2-1|TRBV19|.|.
CASSINRGGNEQFF
TGTGCCAGTAGTATTAACAGGGGGGGCAATGAGCAGTTCTTC
>TRBJ1-4|TRBV2|TRBD1|.
CASKNQGQGGEKLFF
TGTGCCAGCAAGAACCAGGGACAGGGGGGAGAAAAACTGTTTTTT
>TRBJ2-4|TRBV27|TRBD2|.
CASSPLAGGPGIQYF
TGTGCCAGCAGCCCGCTAGCGGGAGGGCCGGGCATTCAGTACTTC
>TRBJ2-3|TRBV7-9|TRBD2|.
CASSFLRLAGGFTDTQYF
TGTGCCAGCAGCTTCCTTAGACTAGCGGGGGGCTTCACAGATACGCAGTATTTT
>TRBJ1-4|TRBV6-1|.|.
CASSAQGRNEKLFF
TGTGCCAGCAGTGCGCAGGGTCGCAATGAAAAACTGTTTTTT
>TRBJ2-2|TRBV9|.|.
CASSVRGSNTGELFF
TGTGCCAGCAGCGTAAGGGGATCGAACACCGGGGAGCTGTTTTTT
>TRBJ1-5|TRBV28|.|.
CASSPPPGDSNQPQHF
TGTGCCAGCAGCCCACCGCCCGGGGATAGCAATCAGCCCCAGCATTTT
>TRBJ2-1|TRBV6-5|TRBD2|.
CASSYSGLASNEQFF
TGTGCCAGCAGTTACTCGGGACTAGCAAGCAATGAGCAGTTCTTC
>TRBJ1-5|TRBV28|TRBD1|.
CASSLPNRGGNQPQHF
TGTGCCAGCAGTTTACCGAACAGGGGTGGCAATCAGCCCCAGCATTTT
>TRBJ2-7|TRBV6-5|TRBD2|.
CASSISGSRDYEQYF
TGTGCCAGCAGTATTAGCGGGAGTCGTGACTACGAGCAGTACTTC
>TRBJ2-1|TRBV20-1|.|.
CSARGTSEQFF
TGCAGTGCTAGGGGGACAAGTGAGCAGTTCTTC
>TRBJ2-7|TRBV10-3|TRBD2|.
CAISALAGSYEQYF
TGTGCCATCAGCGCACTAGCGGGATCCTACGAGCAGTACTTC
>TRBJ2-3|TRBV30|.|.
CAWSVLAVTDTQYF
TGTGCCTGGAGTGTATTAGCGGTTACAGATACGCAGTATTTT
>TRBJ1-2|TRBV7-2|TRBD1|few
CASRSTGVQGYTF
TGTGCCAGCAGATCCACAGGGGTACAAGGCTACACCTTC
>TRBJ1-5|TRBV5-6|.|.
CASSAGSGTNQPQHF
TGTGCCAGCAGCGCAGGCAGTGGCACCAATCAGCCCCAGCATTTT
>TRBJ1-4|TRBV28|TRBD1|.
CASSPQGQGVPGKLFF
TGTGCCAGCAGCCCCCAGGGACAGGGTGTTCCAGGAAAACTGTTTTTT
>TRBJ1-6|TRBV6-1|.|.
CASSEASGTYNSPLHF
TGTGCCAGCAGTGAAGCCTCAGGGACCTATAATTCACCCCTCCACTTT
>TRBJ1-1|TRBV5-1|.|few
CASSNSGITEAFF
TGCGCCAGCAGCAATTCAGGGATCACTGAAGCTTTCTTT
>TRBJ1-2|TRBV7-9|.|few
CASSLVGGGQTGYTF
TGTGCCAGCAGCTTAGTAGGGGGAGGGCAGACGGGCTACACCTTC
>TRBJ2-5|TRBV7-9|.|.
CASSLYRSRGETQYF
TGTGCCAGCAGCTTATACCGGTCGCGAGGGGAGACCCAGTACTTC
>TRBJ2-1|TRBV11-3|.|few
CASSLGSAAGAEQFF
TGTGCCAGCAGCTTAGGATCAGCGGCAGGCGCTGAGCAGTTCTTC
>TRBJ1-4|TRBV6-1|.|few
CASSEGGGNNEKLFF
TGTGCCAGCAGTGAAGGTGGGGGGAATAATGAAAAACTGTTTTTT
>TRBJ2-7|TRBV30|.|.
CAWSVNAHSGLADEQYF
TGTGCCTGGAGTGTAAACGCTCATAGCGGTTTGGCAGACGAGCAGTACTTC
>TRBJ1-1|TRBV6-4|.|few
CASSLDRSGKAFF
TGTGCCAGCAGTTTAGACAGGAGCGGCAAAGCTTTCTTT
>TRBJ2-7|TRBV20-1|.|.
CSARLLGQYF
TGCAGTGCCAGATTACTTGGGCAGTACTTC
>TRBJ2-7|TRBV28|.|.
CASSFRGRLDEQYF
TGTGCCAGCAGTTTTAGGGGCCGACTAGACGAGCAGTACTTC
>TRBJ2-3|TRBV4-3|TRBD2|.
CASSQVSQRGQQYF
TGCGCCAGCAGCCAAGTCTCCCAGCGGGGCCAACAGTATTTT
>TRBJ1-1|TRBV5-3|TRBD1|.
CASRQTGGGEAFF
TGTGCCAGCAGGCAGACAGGGGGCGGCGAAGCTTTCTTT
>TRBJ2-4|TRBV5-6|TRBD2|.
CASSFGLAGGRSNIQYF
TGTGCCAGCAGCTTTGGACTAGCGGGGGGACGATCCAACATTCAGTACTTC
>TRBJ1-2|TRBV5-8|.|.
CASSFLFRVDGYTF
TGTGCCAGCAGCTTTCTTTTTCGGGTGGATGGCTACACCTTC
>TRBJ1-1|TRBV6-5|.|few
CASSYSKGDEAFF
TGTGCCAGCAGTTACTCGAAGGGAGATGAAGCTTTCTTT
>TRBJ1-2|TRBV29-1|TRBD1|.
CSARQGDNYGYTF
TGCAGCGCTCGACAGGGAGACAACTATGGCTACACCTTC
>TRBJ2-7|TRBV5-1|.|.
CASRELGGEQYF
TGCGCCAGCAGGGAGCTGGGTGGTGAGCAGTACTTC
>TRBJ2-7|TRBV30|TRBD2|.
CAWSALSGRATEQYF
TGTGCCTGGAGTGCACTTAGCGGGAGGGCCACCGAGCAGTACTTC
>TRBJ1-1|TRBV11-2|.|.
CASSLEQGGTMNTEAFF
TGTGCCAGCAGCTTAGAGCAGGGAGGGACGATGAACACTGAAGCTTTCTTT
>TRBJ1-3|TRBV4-3|.|few
CASSQTRTVGNTIYF
TGCGCCAGCAGCCAAACCCGGACAGTGGGAAACACCATATATTTT
>TRBJ2-5|TRBV18|.|.
CASSPTQTVQETQYF
TGTGCCAGCTCACCCACGCAAACAGTCCAAGAGACCCAGTACTTC
>TRBJ2-7|TRBV25-1|TRBD2|.
CASSAAGGDYEQYF
TGTGCCAGCAGTGCAGCGGGAGGGGACTACGAGCAGTACTTC
>TRBJ2-7|TRBV6-5|.|.
CASSYSSQGFSYEQYF
TGTGCCAGCAGTTACTCGAGCCAGGGATTCTCCTACGAGCAGTACTTC
>TRBJ1-2|TRBV10-3|TRBD1|.
CAISGTGEIYGYTF
TGTGCCATCAGTGGGACAGGGGAGATCTATGGCTACACCTTC
>TRBJ2-2|TRBV9|.|.
CASSALDRDTGELFF
TGTGCCAGCAGCGCCCTGGACAGAGACACCGGGGAGCTGTTTTTT
>TRBJ2-7|TRBV25-1|.|few
CASSDNPSYEQYF
TGTGCCAGCAGTGACAATCCCTCCTACGAGCAGTACTTC
>TRBJ1-3|TRBV7-8|TRBD1|once
CASSLTTPGQGNTIYF
TGTGCCAGCAGCTTAACAACGCCGGGACAGGGAAACACCATATATTTT
>TRBJ1-6|TRBV6-5|.|.
CASRPPGENSPLHF
TGTGCCAGCAGACCCCCGGGGGAGAATTCACCCCTCCACTTT
>TRBJ2-7|TRBV5-6|TRBD2|.
CASTPGGAGSYEQYF
TGTGCCAGCACCCCGGGGGGGGCGGGTTCCTACGAGCAGTACTTC
>TRBJ2-1|TRBV10-3|TRBD2|.
CAISESPRPGGRRDEQFF
TGTGCCATCAGTGAGTCTCCCAGGCCTGGCGGGAGGCGGGATGAGCAGTTCTTC
>TRBJ1-3|TRBV4-1|.|few
CASSQDEVFSGNTIYF
TGCGCCAGCAGCCAAGATGAGGTCTTCTCTGGAAACACCATATATTTT
>TRBJ1-4|TRBV4-1|.|.
CASSQESPRVANEKLFF
TGCGCCAGCAGCCAAGAGTCCCCCAGGGTAGCTAATGAAAAACTGTTTTTT
>TRBJ1-1|TRBV18|.|.
CASSPQVTRTEAFF
TGTGCCAGCTCACCTCAGGTCACCCGGACTGAAGCTTTCTTT
>TRBJ2-2|TRBV4-1|TRBD2|.
CASSRSVAGNTGELFF
TGCGCCAGCAGCCGCTCCGTAGCGGGAAACACCGGGGAGCTGTTTTTT
>TRBJ2-3|TRBV5-1|TRBD2|.
CASSLRLAGDTQYF
TGCGCCAGCAGCTTGAGACTAGCAGGAGATACGCAGTATTTT
>TRBJ1-2|TRBV6-5|TRBD1|.
CASSPSRTGYGYTF
TGTGCCAGCAGTCCCTCCCGGACAGGGTATGGCTACACCTTC
>TRBJ2-1|TRBV6-1|TRBD2|.
CASSATSGAGKGEQFF
TGTGCCAGCAGTGCGACTAGCGGGGCCGGTAAGGGTGAGCAGTTCTTC
>TRBJ1-2|TRBV19|.|.
CASSSLDSRYGYTF
TGTGCCAGTAGTTCCTTGGACAGCCGCTATGGCTACACCTTC
>TRBJ2-2|TRBV5-4|TRBD1|.
CASSLGQGVTGELFF
TGTGCCAGCAGCTTGGGACAGGGGGTCACCGGGGAGCTGTTTTTT
>TRBJ1-5|TRBV19|.|.
CASSTSAAQPQHF
TGTGCCAGTAGTACCTCAGCGGCGCAGCCCCAGCATTTT
>TRBJ2-1|TRBV10-3|.|.
CAISTGTKYNEQFF
TGTGCCATCAGCACCGGGACAAAATACAATGAGCAGTTCTTC
>TRBJ1-1|TRBV14|.|.
CASSPATGNTEAFF
TGTGCCAGCAGCCCCGCGACAGGGAACACTGAAGCTTTCTTT